The entry below gives a single T cell receptor (beta chain) sequence along with its context. These data originate in a study of blood T cell repertoires in COVID-19. Study context: The study drew acute and convalescent COVID-19 samples from the United States, Italy and Spain.

The V end was cut by 6 bases, the J end by 2 bases, with 17 bases between. The germline V gene encodes CDR1 MNHEY and CDR2 SMNVEV (reference sequence). The CDR3 has 16 residues. As handled by the study authors: Amplification of reference gene primers provided the estimated nucleated cell counts. Profiled with immunoSEQ multiplex PCR; TCRdb holds only in-frame clones, not every one. D and trimming were read from the DNA, whereas the V and J calls and clone size are those reported in that table. The table includes fewer than 250,000 clones, around 83% detected once. This TCR derives from a woman between 45 and 60 years old with acute or convalescent COVID-19. The chain employs TRBV27 and TRBJ2-1; no reliable D call. Sequencing was done on a sample of peripheral blood. The CDR3 DNA reads as TGTGCCAGCAGCTCTCCCCCGCAGGAACCCTACAATGAGCAGTTCTTC. Amino acids: CASSSPPQEPYNEQFF.